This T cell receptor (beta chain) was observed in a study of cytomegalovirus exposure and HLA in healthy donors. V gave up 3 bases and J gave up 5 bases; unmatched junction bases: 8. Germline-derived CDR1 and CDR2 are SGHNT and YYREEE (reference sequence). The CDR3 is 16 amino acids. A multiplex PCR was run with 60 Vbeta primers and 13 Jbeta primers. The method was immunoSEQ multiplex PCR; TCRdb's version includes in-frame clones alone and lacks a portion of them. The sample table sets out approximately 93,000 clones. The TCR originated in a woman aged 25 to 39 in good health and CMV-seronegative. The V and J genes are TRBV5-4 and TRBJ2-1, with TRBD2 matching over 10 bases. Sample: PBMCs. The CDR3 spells CASSSLAGAQNNEQFF. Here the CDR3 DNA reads TGTGCCAGCAGCTCTCTAGCGGGAGCCCAAAACAATGAGCAGTTCTTC.